This TCR beta chain was obtained from a study of blood T cell repertoires in COVID-19 (dated by TCRdb to 2018 to 2020). A note on the overall study: The collaborator samples originated in the United States, Italy and Spain and spanned the acute and convalescent phases of COVID-19. The prospective study material was composed of cDNA or gDNA derived from T cells, B-cell-depleted T cells, or PBMCs. Where available, HLA class I and class II types were obtained from metadata supplied by the sample provider rather than from assay-based typing. Subjects who had been exposed to COVID-19, were actively infected with it, or had recovered from it provided the deeply sampled blood TCRbeta repertoires that made up the dataset. The samples were drawn from the first 160 participants of the ongoing ImmuneRACE study and from 1,254 subjects provided by 6 global collaborators. A de-identified subject ID, COVID-19 status, age in years and sex were almost always included in the sample metadata. The repertoires were made available in a free public database intended to serve as a resource for research on the immune response to SARS-CoV-2. Results and caveats for the whole study, not just this receptor: The quantity of clinical and demographic metadata differed by source and by participant and was supplied without curation.

Whole blood was collected in K2EDTA tubes by collaborating institutions according to the institutions' own protocols. For TCRbeta analysis, collaborators shipped samples as frozen whole blood, isolated PBMCs, or DNA extracted from either of those sample types. A remark on this clone: The target of this receptor is not known. Qualities for individual bases were not recorded, and no much larger clone is one base off.

TCRbeta CDR3 regions were amplified from genomic DNA by means of the immunoSEQ Assay, a bias-controlled multiplex PCR. The authors processed their data as follows. Nucleated cell counts per sample were estimated from amplification of reference gene primers within the assay. To quantify the absolute abundance of each unique TCRbeta CDR3 rearrangement, sequence reads were collapsed and filtered. Productive Simpson clonality was computed per sample as the square root of Simpson's diversity index over productive rearrangements. TCRdb provides this immuneACCESS table in a form limited to in-frame rearrangements. Some clones are lacking; in checked studies, under half of them reflect an unresolved V gene, and why the rest are absent is not known. V, J and clone size reflect that table, while D and trimming were determined from the DNA. This sample holds about 160,000 clones; 60% to 80% were observed only once. The ten largest clones take up around 2.7% of the sample.

The CDR3 holds 17 amino acids from the cysteine to the phenylalanine. The DNA shown is the 51-base CDR3, in frame from base 1. V loses 6 bases of germline sequence and J loses 0 bases, and the interval between the two ends is 18 bases. Sequences SEHNR (CDR1) and FQNEAQ (CDR2) are obtained from the germline V gene (reference sequence). Rearrangement joined TRBV7-9 to TRBJ1-3; TRBD1 could be the D gene, as 6 bases match. The specimen sequenced was peripheral blood. This receptor was obtained from a man aged 65-85 years with acute or convalescent COVID-19. Here the CDR3 is given as CASRYIRDTRSGNTIYF. The nucleotide sequence is TGTGCCAGCAGATACATTAGGGACACTCGCTCTGGAAACACCATATATTTT.